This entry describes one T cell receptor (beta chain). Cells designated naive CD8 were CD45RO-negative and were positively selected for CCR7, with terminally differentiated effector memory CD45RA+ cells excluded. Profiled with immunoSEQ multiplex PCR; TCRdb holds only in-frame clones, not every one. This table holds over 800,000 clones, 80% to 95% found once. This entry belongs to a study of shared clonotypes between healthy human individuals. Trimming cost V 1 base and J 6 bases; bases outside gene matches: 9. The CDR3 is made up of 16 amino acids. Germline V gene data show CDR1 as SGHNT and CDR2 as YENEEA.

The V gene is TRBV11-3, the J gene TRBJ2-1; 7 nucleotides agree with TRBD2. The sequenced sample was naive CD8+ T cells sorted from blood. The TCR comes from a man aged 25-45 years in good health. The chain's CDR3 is CASSLGGGSLGNEQFF. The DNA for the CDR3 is TGTGCCAGCAGCTTAGGGGGCGGGAGCCTGGGCAATGAGCAGTTCTTC. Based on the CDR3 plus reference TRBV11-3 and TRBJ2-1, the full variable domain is EAGVVQSPRYKIIEKKQPVAFWCNPISGHNTLYWYLQNLGQGPELLIRYENEEAVDDSQLPKDRFSAERLKGVDSTLKIQPAELGDSAVYLCASSLGGGSLGNEQFFGPGTRLTVL.